These 23 T cell receptor beta chains were all obtained from the same sample, sequenced in a study of vaccination and CD4 T cells after COVID-19. Regarding treatment: roughly 11-day PBMC culture with coronavirus spike peptide pools or control peptides (ViraFEST assay). These receptors have no known antigen. CD4+ T cells that had been cultured provided DNA sequenced with the Oncomine TCR Beta short-read assay. TCRdb itself ran the PCR reads through MiXCR, one entry per CDR3 protein. This sample has 7,500 to 10,000 distinct CDR3 sequences, with approximately 58% found just once. This specimen consisted of cultured CD4+ T cells from blood, obtained after SARS-CoV-2 vaccination. These receptors were taken from a human donor with COVID-19.

This rearrangement joins TRBV19 to TRBJ2-7, with TRBD1 matching 7 bases. J lost 2 bases, V lost 5 bases, and 6 bases had no gene match. This CDR3 contains 14 residues. CDR1 LNHDA and CDR2 SQIVND come from the germline V gene (reference sequence). CDR3 sequence reads: CASSSRQGTYEQYF. The DNA of the CDR3 is TGTGCCAGTAGTTCCCGACAGGGAACCTACGAGCAGTACTTC. Full variable domain (outside the CDR3, taken from reference TRBV19 and TRBJ2-7): DGGITQSPKYLFRKEGQNVTLSCEQNLNHDAMYWYRQDPGQGLRLIYYSQIVNDFQKGDIAEGYSVSREKKESFPLTVTSAQKNPTAFYLCASSSRQGTYEQYFGPGTRLTVT.

The chain has TRBV15 and TRBJ1-2; D remains unclear. Per the germline V gene, CDR1 is LNHNV and CDR2 is YYDKDF (reference sequence). This CDR3 has 14 residues. With 1 base removed from V and 8 bases from J, the gap between germline ends came to 14 bases. The CDR3 DNA sequence: TGTGCCACCAGCAGAGCTGGTTCTTTGGTAGGCTACACCTTC. Protein product: CATSRAGSLVGYTF.

The chain uses TRBV20-1 and TRBJ2-5; 11 nucleotides match TRBD2. V lost 6 bases, J lost 4 bases, and 13 bases stayed unmatched. Germline V gene sequence: CDR1 DFQATT, CDR2 SNEGSKA (reference sequence). This CDR3 is 16 amino acids long. CDR3 protein: CSADASGGPPLETQYF. The DNA of the CDR3 is TGCAGTGCCGACGCTAGCGGGGGGCCCCCTTTAGAGACCCAGTACTTC.

The rearrangement links TRBV6-1 to TRBJ1-5; D is unresolved. The V end was cut by 2 bases, the J end by 6 bases, with 8 bases between. Germline loops: CDR1 MNHNS, CDR2 SASEGT. The CDR3 is 13 amino acids. CDR3 amino acids: CASSEQESQPQHF. In DNA form, the CDR3 reads TGTGCCAGCAGTGAACAGGAATCTCAGCCCCAGCATTTT.

The gene calls are TRBV5-1 and TRBJ1-2; no firm D call. The germline V and J ends were trimmed by 0 bases and 2 bases, with 11 bases remaining between them. Germline CDR1 is SGHRS and CDR2 is YFSETQ. The CDR3 consists of 15 residues. The CDR3 coding sequence is TGCGCCAGCAGCTTGGACCCGGCCGCCAACTATGGCTACACCTTC. Translated: CASSLDPAANYGYTF.

This clonotype has just a few counts. The gene calls are TRBV6-5 and TRBJ1-2; D call uncertain. Trimming took off 0 bases at V and 0 bases at J, with 8 bases between the two ends. The CDR3 consists of 15 residues. Germline CDR1 and CDR2: MNHEY and SVGAGI. DNA of the CDR3: TGTGCCAGCAGTTACTCGCCGATTACTAACTATGGCTACACCTTC. Its protein is CASSYSPITNYGYTF.

J is TRBJ2-1 and V is TRBV20-1, with D unresolved. This CDR3 is built from 16 residues. From germline, CDR1 is DFQATT and CDR2 SNEGSKA (reference sequence). V lost 3 bases and J lost 2, with 17 bases in between. The CDR3 DNA reads as TGCAGTGCTAGGGGATTTGGTTGGTTAGCCTACAATGAGCAGTTCTTC. It is translated as CSARGFGWLAYNEQFF.

As concerns this clonotype: Relative to the germline gene, one junction end is altered; a read error may explain this. The chain uses TRBV7-7 and TRBJ2-7, with no clear D. Germline V gives CDR1 SSHAT, CDR2 FNYEAQ (reference sequence). The CDR3 consists of 14 residues. The CDR3 sequence: CASSPSSIDYEQYF. As DNA, the CDR3 is TGTGCTAGCAGCCCATCAAGTATAGACTACGAGCAGTACTTC.

This clonotype has a handful of counts. The chain couples TRBV20-1 to TRBJ2-3, with D possibly matching TRBD2 (6 bases). CDR1 is DFQATT, CDR2 SNEGSKA, per germline (reference sequence). V gave up 3 bases and J gave up 2 bases, with 15 bases separating them. The CDR3 consists of 15 residues. The CDR3 spells CSASLMGGITDTQYF. DNA for the CDR3: TGCAGTGCTAGCCTTATGGGGGGAATCACAGATACGCAGTATTTT.

The chain carries TRBV15 and TRBJ2-7, with D maybe TRBD1 (6 bases). This CDR3 contains 15 residues. The germline V and J ends were trimmed by 1 base and 1 base, with 11 bases remaining between them. Germline V gene lookup returns CDR1 LNHNV and CDR2 YYDKDF (reference sequence). In DNA form, the CDR3 reads TGTGCCACCAGCAGAGGTAAAGGACAGTCCTACGAGCAGTACTTC. Amino acids: CATSRGKGQSYEQYF.

The V call is TRBV7-6, the J call TRBJ2-5, with D perhaps assigned TRBD1 or TRBD2 (5 bases each). Trimming took 4 bases from V and 3 from J, leaving 15 bases between them. Germline V gene data show CDR1 as SGHVS and CDR2 as FNYEAQ. There are 15 residues in the CDR3. CDR3 region: CASSSVGGREETQYF. The CDR3 region has the DNA TGTGCCAGCAGCTCCGTTGGGGGACGCGAAGAGACCCAGTACTTC.

CDR3 bases: TGTGCCTGGAAAAGGGGGCGCACAGATACGCAGTATTTT. Translation: CAWKRGRTDTQYF. V usage is TRBV30 and J usage is TRBJ2-3; 7 positions match TRBD1. Germline lookup yields CDR1 GTSNPN and CDR2 SVGIG (reference sequence). The CDR3 has 13 amino acids. V gave up 4 bases and J gave up 1 base; unmatched junction bases: 2. Supplemented by reference TRBV30 and TRBJ2-3, the full variable domain reads SQTIHQWPATLVQPVGSPLSLECTVEGTSNPNLYWYRQAAGRGLQLLFYSVGIGQISSEVPQNLSASRPQDRQFILSSKKLLLSDSGFYLCAWKRGRTDTQYFGPGTRLTVL.

This clonotype was seen a few times. The rearrangement uses TRBV7-9 and TRBJ1-2; no firm D call. The CDR3 is 15 amino acids. Germline loops: CDR1 SEHNR, CDR2 FQNEAQ (reference sequence). V gave up 5 bases and J gave up 7 bases, with 20 bases separating them. The CDR3 is CASSPNLRELGGYTF. In nucleotides, the CDR3 is TGTGCCAGCAGCCCCAATCTTAGGGAGCTAGGTGGCTACACCTTC.

The chain combines TRBV12-3 or TRBV12-4 with TRBJ1-2, with unresolved D. Between the trimmed V and J ends, which lost 6 bases and 4 bases, there was a span of 12 bases. The CDR3 contains 13 residues. CDR3 protein: CASSRDTGYGYTF. CDR3 DNA sequence: TGTGCCAGCAGCCGTGATACGGGCTATGGCTACACCTTC.

This clonotype has only a few counts. The rearrangement uses TRBV20-1 and TRBJ1-5, with D maybe TRBD1 (5 bases). Germline V lookup: CDR1 DFQATT, CDR2 SNEGSKA (reference sequence). The V end lost 4 bases, the J end lost 8 bases, and 15 bases lay between the germline ends. The CDR3 runs 13 residues. CDR3 region: CSAKGGQGKPQHF. CDR3 DNA sequence: TGCAGTGCTAAGGGAGGGCAGGGCAAGCCCCAGCATTTT.

The table lists this clonotype with a few counts. This chain uses TRBV28 with TRBJ1-1, with D unclear. The CDR3 consists of 15 residues. V gave up 1 base and J gave up 0 bases, with 9 bases separating them. Germline V CDR1 and CDR2: MDHEN, SYDVKM. The DNA for the CDR3 is TGTGCCAGCAGTTTATATGGCGCTATGAACACTGAAGCTTTCTTT. It codes for CASSLYGAMNTEAFF. Based on the CDR3 plus reference TRBV28 and TRBJ1-1, the full variable domain is DVKVTQSSRYLVKRTGEKVFLECVQDMDHENMFWYRQDPGLGLRLIYFSYDVKMKEKGDIPEGYSVSREKKERFSLILESASTNQTSMYLCASSLYGAMNTEAFFGQGTRLTVV.

The J gene is TRBJ2-1, the V gene TRBV27; the match to TRBD2 covers 7 bases. Germline lookup yields CDR1 MNHEY and CDR2 SMNVEV (reference sequence). The V gene end was trimmed by 2 bases and the J gene end by 2 bases; junction bases not matched to a gene: 6. The CDR3 is made up of 16 amino acids. CDR3 residues: CASSLVSLAAYNEQFF. In DNA form, the CDR3 reads TGTGCCAGCAGTTTAGTGTCCCTAGCGGCCTACAATGAGCAGTTCTTC.

J is TRBJ1-1 and V is TRBV7-2; no clear D gene. This CDR3 contains 16 residues. The V gene lost 5 bases and the J gene lost 1 base, with 17 bases spanning the gap. CDR1 is SGHTA, CDR2 FQGNSA, per germline. This CDR3 reads CASSPGTFGSNTEAFF. For the CDR3, the DNA is TGTGCCAGCAGCCCAGGAACCTTTGGGTCGAACACTGAAGCTTTCTTT.

The rearrangement uses TRBV20-1 and TRBJ2-1; weak D call: TRBD2 (6 bases). CDR1 DFQATT and CDR2 SNEGSKA come from the germline V gene (reference sequence). The length of the CDR3 is 13 residues. V dropped 0 bases and J dropped 6 bases, with 9 bases sitting between them. CDR3 region: CSARDWRGNEQFF. CDR3 DNA sequence: TGCAGTGCTAGAGACTGGAGGGGCAATGAGCAGTTCTTC.

The chain is built from TRBV29-1 and TRBJ1-6; perhaps TRBD1 as D (6 bases). This CDR3 contains 13 residues. With 5 bases removed from V and 6 bases from J, the gap between germline ends came to 11 bases. Per germline, CDR1 SQVTM and CDR2 ANQGSEA. In DNA, the CDR3 is TGCAGCGTTCGAACAGGGACTAATTCACCCCTCCACTTT. Protein: CSVRTGTNSPLHF.

Only a few counts were recorded for this clonotype. The rearrangement joins TRBV7-2 to TRBJ1-1; D call uncertain. CDR1 and CDR2 (germline): SGHTA, FQGNSA. V was shortened by 2 bases and J by 9 bases, with 16 bases between the two germline ends. The CDR3 runs to 14 residues. CDR3: CASSLWATTFKAFF. The CDR3 region has the DNA TGTGCCAGCAGCTTATGGGCCACCACCTTTAAAGCTTTCTTT. Combining the CDR3 with reference TRBV7-2 and TRBJ1-1 gives the whole variable domain GAGVSQSPSNKVTEKGKDVELRCDPISGHTALYWYRQSLGQGLEFLIYFQGNSAPDKSGLPSDRFSAERTGGSVSTLTIQRTQQEDSAVYLCASSLWATTFKAFFGQGTRLTVV.

The rearrangement uses TRBV5-1 and TRBJ1-2; D is undetermined. V was cut by 0 bases and J by 8 bases, with 14 bases left in between. Germline assignment: CDR1 SGHRS and CDR2 YFSETQ. The CDR3 has 14 residues. The CDR3 loop reads CASSLASLTGGYTF. CDR3 DNA sequence: TGCGCCAGCAGCTTGGCGTCACTCACGGGGGGCTACACCTTC.

The chain has TRBV19 and TRBJ1-5; 9 bases align to TRBD1. Germline lookup yields CDR1 LNHDA and CDR2 SQIVND (reference sequence). V was pared by 4 bases and J by 4 bases, with 8 bases of the junction left unmatched. The CDR3 covers 16 residues. The CDR3 DNA reads TGTGCCAGTAGTAACCTCCGGACAGGGGATAATCAGCCCCAGCATTTT. Its protein is CASSNLRTGDNQPQHF.